This T cell receptor beta chain was captured in a study of T cell repertoires in cytomegalovirus infection (dated 2019 in TCRdb). Background on the whole study: The HLA type of each donor mattered for the analysis, because public TCR beta signatures pointed to carriage of CMV infection along with the matching HLA type.

The CDR3 spans 13 residues, from the cysteine through the phenylalanine. Only the CDR3 region is kept as DNA, spanning 39 bases read in frame from base 1. Between the V and J ends, shortened by 4 bases and 8 bases respectively, the junction contains 15 bases. The germline V gene sets CDR1 to SGHRS and CDR2 to YFSETQ. This sample was sequenced with an Illumina HiSeq 1500. TCRdb trimmed public reads at Q25 via fastp, called clones via MiXCR and kept in-frame beta chains. Each CDR3 protein gets just one entry, which takes the most common genes and DNA from the rows behind it. Across this sample there are roughly 230,000 distinct CDR3 sequences, with over 9% seen only once. Together, the top ten hold 1.5% to 2% of the sample. Paper-wide results and their limitations: In both this cohort and an independent roughly 400-donor cohort, the cumulative frequency of public TCR beta family members distinguished carriers of CMV infection plus the relevant HLA type. The ex vivo response was dominated by HLA-C-restricted CMV-specific TCR beta clonotypes, and the single most frequent clonotype in two of eight donors was supplied by these HLA-C-restricted clonotypes.

The sample holds many counts of this clonotype. The specificity of this receptor is unknown. It has no much larger one-base neighbor in the sample; base qualities were not kept. The rearrangement joined TRBV5-1 to TRBJ1-2; TRBD1 is a weak D gene call, 5 bases matching. This TCR was recovered from a human donor in good health (CMV status not recorded). Some clones in this sample may be carry-over from other donors' samples. The material sequenced was PBMCs. The DNA reads TGCGCCAGCAGCATTGCGGGGGATGTCGGCTACACCTTC. It translates as CASSIAGDVGYTF.